Below, 7 T cell receptor beta chains from the same sample are listed, as sequenced in a study of control samples from healthy donors and cancer patients. Only in-frame clones appear in the TCRdb table, and some are missing; sequencing was by immunoSEQ multiplex PCR. The sample includes 400,000 to 450,000 clones, 90% of them seen just once. Specimen: PBMCs. All receptors derive from a man between 35 and 55 years old with head and neck cancer.

This sequence joins TRBV28 and TRBJ1-1; D remains unclear. CDR1 MDHEN and CDR2 SYDVKM come from the germline V gene. CDR3 length equals 15 residues. Trimming shortened V by 1 base and J by 6 bases, and 15 bases separated the two germline ends. The CDR3 here is CASSLLRGSNPEAFF. The CDR3 nucleotides are TGTGCCAGCAGTTTATTACGGGGTTCCAATCCTGAAGCTTTCTTT.

This chain links TRBV3-1 (or the pseudogene TRBV3-2) with TRBJ1-2; D gene ambiguous. Germline V lookup: CDR1 LGHDT, CDR2 YNNKEL (reference sequence). The ends were cut back, 1 base at V and 3 bases at J, with 6 bases in the middle. This CDR3 contains 13 residues. CDR3 in amino acids: CASSQVQDYGYTF. The DNA for the CDR3 is TGTGCCAGCAGCCAAGTGCAGGACTATGGCTACACCTTC.

The chain joins TRBV28 to TRBJ1-1; 9 nucleotides agree with TRBD1. With 5 bases clipped from V and 8 bases from J, the junction kept 12 bases outside the gene matches. Germline lookup yields CDR1 MDHEN and CDR2 SYDVKM. The CDR3 loop spans 15 amino acids. Here the CDR3 DNA reads TGTGCCAGCAGTCAGGACTTTGCCGGGACAGGGGAAGCTTTCTTT. Translation: CASSQDFAGTGEAFF.

The chain links TRBV5-6 to TRBJ2-1; D is undetermined. CDR1 is SGHDT, CDR2 YYEEEE, per germline. V was cut by 4 bases and J by 3 bases, with 2 bases left in between. The CDR3 is made up of 11 amino acids. The chain's CDR3 is CASSRYNEQFF. CDR3 nucleotide sequence: TGTGCCAGCAGCCGCTACAATGAGCAGTTCTTC.

The gene calls are TRBV29-1 and TRBJ2-1; 11 nucleotides match TRBD2. Trimming cost V 7 bases and J 0 bases; bases outside gene matches: 14. The CDR3 covers 18 residues. The germline V gene has CDR1 SQVTM and CDR2 ANQGSEA. CDR3 in DNA: TGCAGCGGCCGACTAGCGGGGAGAGGGGGGGCCTCCTACAATGAGCAGTTCTTC. It specifies CSGRLAGRGGASYNEQFF.

The rearrangement uses TRBV9 and TRBJ2-3; no reliable D call. Trimming removed 4 bases at V and 2 bases at J, with 14 bases between. The CDR3 spans 15 residues. Germline V gene sequence: CDR1 SGDLS, CDR2 YYNGEE. CDR3 in DNA: TGTGCCAGCAGCCCCCTCAGCAGATACACAGATACGCAGTATTTT. It specifies CASSPLSRYTDTQYF. The full variable domain, rest sourced from reference TRBV9 and TRBJ2-3, is DSGVTQTPKHLITATGQRVTLRCSPRSGDLSVYWYQQSLDQGLQFLIQYYNGEERAKGNILERFSAQQFPDLHSELNLSSLELGDSALYFCASSPLSRYTDTQYFGPGTRLTVL.

The J gene is TRBJ2-2, the V gene TRBV13, with D tentatively TRBD2 (5 bases). Trimming took 5 bases from V and 3 from J, leaving 13 bases between them. In germline, CDR1 is PRHDT, CDR2 FYEKMQ (reference sequence). The length of the CDR3 is 15 residues. The CDR3 region is CASSQLGFHTGELFF. CDR3 nucleotide sequence: TGTGCCAGCAGCCAACTAGGTTTTCACACCGGGGAGCTGTTTTTT.